This T cell receptor (beta chain) was recovered during a study of cytomegalovirus exposure and HLA in healthy donors. PCR employed 60 Vbeta and 13 Jbeta primers. Sequenced by immunoSEQ multiplex PCR; TCRdb stores in-frame clones only, minus some. Seen here are roughly 150,000 clones, around 73% observed once, and the top ten hold more than 1.2%. From germline, CDR1 is MNHEY and CDR2 SMNVEV (reference sequence). V lost 3 bases and J lost 6, with 6 bases in between. The CDR3 has 12 residues. Broader study findings: About 87% or about 30% of the time was how often most TCR beta V segments were productive, according to an earlier analysis. Researchers reportedly found TCR beta sequences accurately predicted most subjects' HLA-A and HLA-B alleles.

With respect to this clone: Its antigen is unknown.

V gene TRBV27 combines with J gene TRBJ1-5; the D is unclear. The origin of this receptor is a male donor in good health and CMV-seronegative. Material: PBMCs. CDR3 sequence reads: CASSFSGQPQHF. In DNA form, the CDR3 reads TGTGCCAGCAGTTTCAGCGGTCAGCCCCAGCATTTT.